This T cell receptor (beta chain) was sequenced during a study of Graves' ophthalmopathy and Graves' hyperthyroidism. At the level of the study: At the time of initial diagnosis and before any treatment, peripheral blood was collected.

TCR beta CDR3 regions were amplified from RNA transcripts. The authors performed first-round RT-PCR with HTBI primers and then a second-round multiplex PCR. TCRdb processed the multiplex PCR reads anew with MiXCR; each CDR3 protein has one entry. Here the sample spans about 57,000 distinct CDR3 sequences, less than 55% being singletons. V was trimmed by 1 base and J by 8 bases, leaving 15 bases between them. This CDR3 region has 15 residues. Germline V gene data show CDR1 as SGHTA and CDR2 as FQGNSA. This clonotype has ten or more counts. The sequence came from an adult woman with Graves' ophthalmopathy. The material sequenced was peripheral blood. The chain joins TRBV7-2 to TRBJ2-1; possibly TRBD2 for D (5 bases). CDR3 protein: CASSLGLNPSHEQFF. Written as DNA, the CDR3 is TGTGCCAGCAGCTTAGGACTAAACCCCTCACATGAGCAGTTCTTC.